The 26 T cell receptor beta chains presented below share a single source sample, sequenced in a study of neurological immune-mediated disorders. TCRdb re-analysed the 5' RACE reads in MiXCR, keeping a single row per CDR3 protein. The sample has approximately 40,000 distinct CDR3 sequences; 10% to 13% are singletons. Material: PBMCs. These receptors came from a woman aged 25 to 39 with HTLV-1-associated myelopathy (HAM/TSP).

The genes are TRBV5-4 and TRBJ2-5, with a weak D call TRBD1 (5 bases). This CDR3 has 13 amino acids. V lost 4 bases, J lost 3 bases, and 10 bases lay in between. Germline assignment: CDR1 SGHNT and CDR2 YYREEE (reference sequence). The DNA for the CDR3 is TGTGCCAGCAGCATGATAGGGGAAGAGACCCAGTACTTC. This encodes CASSMIGEETQYF.

Ten or more counts support this clonotype. The chain uses TRBV5-1 and TRBJ2-2; D is undetermined. The germline CDR1 and CDR2 sequences are SGHRS and YFSETQ. This CDR3 is built from 12 residues. V lost 0 bases to trimming and J lost 6 bases, with 3 bases between them. The CDR3 spells CASSLVPGELFF. In nucleotides, the CDR3 is TGCGCCAGCAGCTTGGTCCCCGGGGAGCTGTTTTTT.

This clonotype has at least ten counts. V is TRBV20-1 and J is TRBJ2-2; D is undetermined. The V end lost 0 bases, the J end lost 6 bases, and 17 bases lay between the germline ends. Germline V gene sequence: CDR1 DFQATT, CDR2 SNEGSKA (reference sequence). The CDR3 covers 16 residues. The CDR3 DNA reads as TGCAGTGCTAGAGATCTCGCCGCGGACGTTTCCGGGGAGCTGTTTTTT. Translation gives CSARDLAADVSGELFF.

This clonotype was picked up many times. The chain couples TRBV5-1 to TRBJ2-1; the D call may be TRBD1 or TRBD2 (6 bases each). From germline, CDR1 is SGHRS and CDR2 YFSETQ. The CDR3 loop spans 15 amino acids. V was clipped by 2 bases and J by 4 bases, with 13 bases between them. This CDR3 reads CASSFPGGPYNEQFF. CDR3 coding DNA: TGCGCCAGCAGCTTCCCCGGGGGCCCGTACAATGAGCAGTTCTTC. Filled out from reference TRBV5-1 and TRBJ2-1, the complete variable domain reads KAGVTQTPRYLIKTRGQQVTLSCSPISGHRSVSWYQQTPGQGLQFLFEYFSETQRNKGNFPGRFSGRQFSNSRSEMNVSTLELGDSALYLCASSFPGGPYNEQFFGPGTRLTVL.

This clonotype was detected many times. The chain is built from TRBV20-1 and TRBJ2-1; 8 bases are shared with TRBD2. The CDR3 runs to 16 residues. Germline loops: CDR1 DFQATT, CDR2 SNEGSKA (reference sequence). Germline trimming cut 3 bases from V and 1 base from J; bases unmatched to any gene: 8. The CDR3 bases are TGCAGTGCTAGGGTCCCCGGGGGGGGATCCTACAATGAGCAGTTCTTC. This codes for CSARVPGGGSYNEQFF.

This clonotype was detected many times. CDR3 nucleotide sequence: TGTGCCAGCAGGGAAGGGGTTTTGGACACTGAAGCTTTCTTT. Translating it yields CASREGVLDTEAFF. The J gene is TRBJ1-1, the V gene TRBV12-3 or TRBV12-4, with TRBD1 as a possible D gene (5 bases). The germline V and J ends were trimmed by 6 bases and 3 bases, with 14 bases remaining between them. The CDR3 is 14 amino acids.

In this sample, this clonotype turned up many times. The V gene is TRBV20-1, the J gene TRBJ1-1; TRBD1 matches 7 bases. V lost 6 bases to trimming and J lost 6 bases; unmatched junction nucleotides: 25. The germline V gene encodes CDR1 DFQATT and CDR2 SNEGSKA (reference sequence). The CDR3 sequence is 18 residues long. The CDR3 DNA follows: TGCAGTGCCAGGGGGATACTGGAGGGGGGTGAGGGAGCCGCTGAAGCTTTCTTT. Its translation: CSARGILEGGEGAAEAFF.

This clonotype was recorded at least ten times. The chain recombines TRBV9 with TRBJ1-2; D might be TRBD1 (5 bases). The germline V gene encodes CDR1 SGDLS and CDR2 YYNGEE. V dropped 1 base and J dropped 8 bases, with 18 bases sitting between them. The CDR3 sequence is 15 residues long. The DNA for the CDR3 is TGTGCCAGCAGCGTAAGTGGGAGGGGCCCGGGCGGCTACACCTTC. Its protein product is CASSVSGRGPGGYTF.

This clonotype was seen ten or more times. The chain's CDR3 is CSINRGYEQYF. For the CDR3, the DNA is TGCTCGATTAATAGGGGCTACGAGCAGTACTTC. The chain combines TRBV29-1 with TRBJ2-7; D is perhaps TRBD1 (5 bases). The CDR3 extends over 11 amino acids. Germline assignment: CDR1 SQVTM and CDR2 ANQGSEA.

This clonotype was detected ten times or more. The chain has TRBV20-1 and TRBJ2-1, with 8 nucleotides matching TRBD2. This CDR3 has 13 residues. Per germline, CDR1 DFQATT and CDR2 SNEGSKA (reference sequence). The CDR3 nucleotides read TGCAGCTCGTTAGCGGGGAGACACAATGAGCAGTTCTTC. Translating gives CSSLAGRHNEQFF.

Many counts were recorded for this clonotype. The genes are TRBV28 and TRBJ1-3; D gene uncertain. Germline CDR1 MDHEN, CDR2 SYDVKM. V shed 6 bases and J shed 2 bases, with 14 bases lying between them. The CDR3 contains 15 residues. The CDR3 region has the DNA TGTGCCAGCAGCCCTGCGGGGAATGCTGGAAACACCATATATTTT. Translating gives CASSPAGNAGNTIYF.

This clonotype was observed at least ten times. The genes are TRBV5-1 and TRBJ2-3; 8 nucleotides match TRBD2. Germline V gives CDR1 SGHRS, CDR2 YFSETQ. Germline trimming cut 4 bases from V and 4 bases from J; bases unmatched to any gene: 8. This CDR3 comprises 15 residues. DNA for the CDR3: TGCGCCAGCAGCCACTCGCGGGGGGAGGCAGATACGCAGTATTTT. Its protein is CASSHSRGEADTQYF.

This clonotype was counted at least ten times. This sequence joins TRBV20-1 and TRBJ2-7; 7 bases fit TRBD1. Germline V gene data show CDR1 as DFQATT and CDR2 as SNEGSKA (reference sequence). V trimming: 5 bases; J trimming: 1 base; junction bases outside the gene matches: 8. This CDR3 is 14 amino acids long. CDR3 sequence (DNA): TGCAGTGCTGGGAGAACAGGGGAGTCCTACGAGCAGTACTTC. Translation gives CSAGRTGESYEQYF.

At least ten counts were recorded for this clonotype. The rearrangement uses TRBV20-1 and TRBJ2-1, with 8 bases aligning to TRBD2. This CDR3 spans 16 amino acids. Looked up from germline, CDR1 is DFQATT and CDR2 is SNEGSKA (reference sequence). The V segment lost 6 bases and the J segment 2 bases; nucleotides outside the gene matches: 12. The CDR3, as DNA: TGCAGTGCGGCGAACCGCGGGGGGTTTGCCTACAATGAGCAGTTCTTC. Its translation: CSAANRGGFAYNEQFF.

This clonotype has ten or more counts. The rearrangement links TRBV2 to TRBJ1-5; TRBD1 might be the D (6 bases). V was shortened by 4 bases and J by 3 bases, with 13 bases between the two germline ends. Germline V gives CDR1 SNHLY, CDR2 FYNNEI. The CDR3 runs to 15 residues. The CDR3 loop reads CASSGSGALNQPQHF. The CDR3 DNA follows: TGTGCCAGCAGTGGTTCAGGGGCCCTCAATCAGCCCCAGCATTTT.

This clonotype appeared many times. The rearrangement uses TRBV15 and TRBJ1-4; TRBD1 matches 7 bases. The CDR3 extends over 15 amino acids. J was trimmed by 6 bases and V by 2 bases; bases with no gene match: 6. The V gene's germline CDR1 is LNHNV and CDR2 YYDKDF (reference sequence). Here the CDR3 DNA reads TGTGCCACCAGCAGACAACAGGGGACGTATGAAAAACTGTTTTTT. Translating it yields CATSRQQGTYEKLFF.

This clonotype was detected many times. The chain is built from TRBV9 and TRBJ1-1; tentative D call: TRBD1 (5 bases). From germline, CDR1 is SGDLS and CDR2 YYNGEE. Trimming pared 4 bases from V and 1 base from J, leaving 14 bases between. CDR3 length: 15 residues. In DNA form, the CDR3 reads TGTGCCAGCAGCCCCTCCGGGGGGGGGAACACTGAAGCTTTCTTT. It codes for CASSPSGGGNTEAFF. Drawing the rest from reference TRBV9 and TRBJ1-1, the complete variable domain is DSGVTQTPKHLITATGQRVTLRCSPRSGDLSVYWYQQSLDQGLQFLIQYYNGEERAKGNILERFSAQQFPDLHSELNLSSLELGDSALYFCASSPSGGGNTEAFFGQGTRLTVV.

This clonotype was recorded at least ten times. The chain employs TRBV20-1 and TRBJ2-3; D perhaps matches TRBD1 (7 bases). Trimming removed 5 bases at V and 8 bases at J, with 20 bases between. The CDR3 is made up of 14 amino acids. The germline V gene has CDR1 DFQATT and CDR2 SNEGSKA (reference sequence). As DNA, the CDR3 is TGCAGTGCTGAAACTCACCAGGGGGGCCCTACGCAGTATTTT. This translates into CSAETHQGGPTQYF.

This clonotype was detected ten times or more. The V call is TRBV20-1, the J call TRBJ2-7; 11 bases fit TRBD1. Germline CDR1 and CDR2: DFQATT and SNEGSKA (reference sequence). Trimming took 5 bases from V and 6 from J; bases not matched to a gene: 12. This CDR3 spans 15 amino acids. CDR3 loop: CSAYRFGTGGPEQYF. CDR3 coding DNA: TGCAGTGCTTATCGGTTCGGGACAGGGGGTCCCGAGCAGTACTTC.

This clonotype was detected many times. The chain's CDR3 is CASRRTSHYEQYF. The DNA for the CDR3 is TGTGCCAGCAGGAGGACTAGCCACTACGAGCAGTACTTC. The chain combines TRBV11-2 with TRBJ2-7, with 8 nucleotides matching TRBD2. Looked up from germline, CDR1 is SGHAT and CDR2 is FQNNGV. The V segment lost 6 bases and the J segment 3 bases; nucleotides outside the gene matches: 4. The CDR3 sequence is 13 residues long.

This clonotype was observed at least ten times. V is TRBV18 and J is TRBJ1-3; D gene unclear. Trimming cost V 0 bases and J 3 bases, with 9 bases left between them. Looked up from germline, CDR1 is KGHSH and CDR2 is LQKENI. This CDR3 spans 15 amino acids. The CDR3 region is CASSPPRRFGNTIYF. Written as DNA, the CDR3 is TGTGCCAGCTCACCACCGCGGCGGTTTGGAAACACCATATATTTT. Together with reference TRBV18 and TRBJ1-3, the CDR3 gives the full variable domain: NAGVMQNPRHLVRRRGQEARLRCSPMKGHSHVYWYRQLPEEGLKFMVYLQKENIIDESGMPKERFSAEFPKEGPSILRIQQVVRGDSAAYFCASSPPRRFGNTIYFGEGSWLTVV.

This clonotype appeared a single time. V gene TRBV7-8 combines with J gene TRBJ2-7, with 10 nucleotides matching TRBD2. CDR3 length: 16 residues. Germline values: CDR1 SGHVS, CDR2 FQNEAQ. V lost 5 bases and J lost 4; bases outside the gene matches: 11. The CDR3 nucleotides are TGTGCCAGCAGCCTGCGGACTAGCGGAGAGAAATACGAGCAGTACTTC. This translates into CASSLRTSGEKYEQYF.

As concerns this clonotype: This may be a read error: a much more frequent sequence differs by one nucleotide. The chain has TRBV20-1 and TRBJ1-1; D is unclear. The CDR3 has 16 residues. In germline, CDR1 is DFQATT, CDR2 SNEGSKA (reference sequence). V was trimmed by 6 bases and J by 1 base, leaving 21 bases between them. The CDR3: CSAERPKPVGNTEAFF. The CDR3 DNA reads TGCAGTGCGGAGAGACCCAAACCGGTGGGGAACACTGAAGCTTTCTTT.

The chain uses TRBV11-3 and TRBJ2-1; possibly TRBD1 or TRBD2 for D (5 bases each). The length of the CDR3 is 14 residues. V was shortened by 5 bases and J by 2 bases, with 10 bases between the two germline ends. Germline CDR1 SGHNT, CDR2 YENEEA. CDR3 protein: CASSGDPAYNEQFF. DNA of the CDR3: TGTGCCAGCAGCGGGGACCCAGCCTACAATGAGCAGTTCTTC.

Of note for this clonotype: A single base separates this from a much larger clone, so it may be a read error. J is TRBJ2-7 and V is TRBV7-8; D not certain. V shed 5 bases and J shed 7 bases, with 12 bases lying between them. The CDR3 has 12 residues. Germline CDR1 is SGHVS and CDR2 is FQNEAQ. The DNA of the CDR3 is TGTGCCAGCAGCCTCAAGACCCCAGAGCAGTACTTC. Residues: CASSLKTPEQYF. The full variable domain, in which reference TRBV7-8 and TRBJ2-7 provide the parts outside the CDR3, is GAGVSQSPRYKVAKRGQDVALRCDPISGHVSLFWYQQALGQGPEFLTYFQNEAQLDKSGLPSDRFFAERPEGSVSTLKIQRTQQEDSAVYLCASSLKTPEQYFGPGTRLTVT.

This clonotype was picked up many times. V gene TRBV5-6 combines with J gene TRBJ2-1, with 9 bases lining up with TRBD1. The CDR3 extends over 15 amino acids. V gave up 0 bases and J gave up 2 bases; unmatched junction bases: 0. Germline V gives CDR1 SGHDT, CDR2 YYEEEE. The CDR3 bases are TGTGCCAGCAGCTTGGGGGACAGGGCCTACAATGAGCAGTTCTTC. It yields the protein CASSLGDRAYNEQFF.